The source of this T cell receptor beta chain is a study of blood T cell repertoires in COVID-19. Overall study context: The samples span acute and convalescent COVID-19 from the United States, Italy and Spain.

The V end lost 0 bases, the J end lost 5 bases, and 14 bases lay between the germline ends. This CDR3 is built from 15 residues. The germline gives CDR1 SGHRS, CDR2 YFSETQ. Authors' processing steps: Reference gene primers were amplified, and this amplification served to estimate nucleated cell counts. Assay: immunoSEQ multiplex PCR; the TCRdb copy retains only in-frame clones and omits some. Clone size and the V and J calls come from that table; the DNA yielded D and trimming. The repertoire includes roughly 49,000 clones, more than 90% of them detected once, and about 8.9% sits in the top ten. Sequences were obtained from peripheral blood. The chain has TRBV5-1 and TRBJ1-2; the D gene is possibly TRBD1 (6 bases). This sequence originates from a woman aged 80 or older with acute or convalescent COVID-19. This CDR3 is CASSLEPPGAYGYTF. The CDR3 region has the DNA TGCGCCAGCAGCTTGGAACCCCCAGGGGCTTATGGCTACACCTTC.